This entry concerns a single T cell receptor (beta chain). Its specificity is not known. Germline CDR1 reads MNHNS; CDR2 reads SASEGT. J was trimmed by 2 bases and V by 6 bases; bases with no gene match: 4. This CDR3 comprises 15 residues. Amplification used 60 Vbeta primers and 13 Jbeta primers. The method was immunoSEQ multiplex PCR; TCRdb's version includes in-frame clones alone and lacks a portion of them. This sample has 100,000 to 150,000 clones; 87% occur once, and the top ten carry around 5.5%. The sample is drawn from a study of cytomegalovirus exposure and HLA in healthy donors. Whole-study context: A previous analysis identified 90 million to 140 million unique TCR beta sequences derived from some 200 million T cells. Tens of millions of unique TCRs from HLA-typed donors made up an early data release.

Regarding the study as a whole: Researchers reported that a few CMV-associated chains were confirmed in vitro as CMV antigen-specific. Association of a missense DCLRE1C variant with TCR beta V- and J-gene trimming was reported in a later analysis.

The V gene is TRBV6-1, the J gene TRBJ1-5; the match to TRBD1 covers 10 bases. This TCR was sampled from a woman aged 25 to 39 in good health and CMV-seronegative. Sequenced input: PBMCs. In DNA, the CDR3 is TGTGCCAGCAGCCTGACAGGGGGCGGCAATCAGCCCCAGCATTTT. Its protein is CASSLTGGGNQPQHF.